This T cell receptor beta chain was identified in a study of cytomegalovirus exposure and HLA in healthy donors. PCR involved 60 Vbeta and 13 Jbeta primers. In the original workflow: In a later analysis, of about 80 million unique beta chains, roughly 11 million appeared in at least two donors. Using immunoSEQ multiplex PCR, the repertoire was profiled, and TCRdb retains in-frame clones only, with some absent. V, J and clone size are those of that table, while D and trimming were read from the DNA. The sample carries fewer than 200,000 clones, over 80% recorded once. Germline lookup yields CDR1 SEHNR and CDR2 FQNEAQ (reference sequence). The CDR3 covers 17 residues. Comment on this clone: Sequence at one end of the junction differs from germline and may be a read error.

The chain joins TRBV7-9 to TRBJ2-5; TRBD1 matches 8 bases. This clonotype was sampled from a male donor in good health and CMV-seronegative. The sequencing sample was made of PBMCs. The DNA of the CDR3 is TGTTCCAGCAGCTTATCTTCACCAGGGGGCCTTTGGGAGACCCAGTACTTC. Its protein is CSSSLSSPGGLWETQYF. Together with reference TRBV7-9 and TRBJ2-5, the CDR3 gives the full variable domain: DTGVSQNPRHKITKRGQNVTFRCDPISEHNRLYWYRQTLGQGPEFLTYFQNEAQLEKSRLLSDRFSAERPKGSFSTLEIQRTEQGDSAMYLCSSSLSSPGGLWETQYFGPGTRLLVL.